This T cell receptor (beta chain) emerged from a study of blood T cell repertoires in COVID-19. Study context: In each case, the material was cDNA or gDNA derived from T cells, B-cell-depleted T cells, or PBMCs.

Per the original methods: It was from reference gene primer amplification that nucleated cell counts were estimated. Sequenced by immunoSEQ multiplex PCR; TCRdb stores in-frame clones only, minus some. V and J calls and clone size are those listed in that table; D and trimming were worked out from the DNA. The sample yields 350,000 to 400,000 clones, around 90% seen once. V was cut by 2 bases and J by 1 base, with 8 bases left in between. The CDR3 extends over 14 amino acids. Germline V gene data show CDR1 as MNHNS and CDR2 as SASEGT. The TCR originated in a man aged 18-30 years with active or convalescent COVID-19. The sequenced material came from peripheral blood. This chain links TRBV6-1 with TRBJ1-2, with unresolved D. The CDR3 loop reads CASSEPVINYGYTF. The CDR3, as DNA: TGTGCCAGCAGTGAACCAGTAATTAACTATGGCTACACCTTC.